This T cell receptor beta chain originates from a study of cytomegalovirus exposure and HLA in healthy donors. About this clone itself: Its antigen is still unknown.

This CDR3 region has 19 residues. Looked up from germline, CDR1 is SGHVS and CDR2 is FQNEAQ. Trimming removed 1 base from V and 0 bases from J; junction bases left unmatched: 8. The study, taken as a whole, reports: A later analysis found common viral pathogens apparently linked to several of the most significant clusters. Association of 17,000 or so TCR beta sequences with HLA alleles was found at 0.05 false discovery rate in a later analysis. According to the study, roughly 180 TCR beta chains were cytomegalovirus-associated. Reported performance of the classifier showed diagnosis of cytomegalovirus status with high specificity and sensitivity.

The study ran its PCR with 60 Vbeta and 13 Jbeta primers. Profiled with immunoSEQ multiplex PCR; TCRdb holds only in-frame clones, not every one. The sample consists of tens of thousands of clones, 55% to 85% of them appearing once. This receptor was identified in a woman between 50 and 59 years old in good health and CMV-seronegative. The chain couples TRBV7-8 to TRBJ2-1; TRBD2 agrees at 11 bases. The material sequenced was PBMCs. CDR3 sequence: CASSLELAGALSSYNEQFF. DNA of the CDR3: TGTGCCAGCAGCTTAGAACTAGCGGGGGCCCTAAGCTCCTACAATGAGCAGTTCTTC.